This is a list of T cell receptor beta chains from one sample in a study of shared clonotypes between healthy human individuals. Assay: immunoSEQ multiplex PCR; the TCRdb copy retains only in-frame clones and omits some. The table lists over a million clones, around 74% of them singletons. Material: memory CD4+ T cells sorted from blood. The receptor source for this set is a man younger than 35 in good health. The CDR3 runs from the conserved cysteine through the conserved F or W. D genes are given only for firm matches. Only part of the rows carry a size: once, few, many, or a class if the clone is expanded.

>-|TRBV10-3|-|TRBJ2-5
CAISESADYQETQYF
TGTGCCATCAGTGAGTCGGCGGACTACCAAGAGACCCAGTACTTC
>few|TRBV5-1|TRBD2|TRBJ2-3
CASSLSGVPTDTQYF
TGCGCCAGCAGCTTAAGCGGGGTGCCCACAGATACGCAGTATTTT
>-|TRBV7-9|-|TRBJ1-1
CASSRGGGGFTEAFF
TGTGCCAGCAGCCGAGGCGGGGGAGGCTTTACTGAAGCTTTCTTT
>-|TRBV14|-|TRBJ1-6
CASSLITGSPLHF
TGTGCCAGCAGCCTTATCACGGGGTCACCCCTCCACTTT
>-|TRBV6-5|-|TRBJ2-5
CATRTRAYQETQYF
TGTGCCACCCGGACGAGGGCGTACCAAGAGACCCAGTACTTC
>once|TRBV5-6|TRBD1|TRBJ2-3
CASSLGQAFTDTQYF
TGTGCCAGCAGCCTGGGACAGGCTTTCACAGATACGCAGTATTTT
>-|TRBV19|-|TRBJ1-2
CASSRLSSEDGYTF
TGTGCCAGTAGTCGGCTGAGCAGCGAAGATGGCTACACCTTC
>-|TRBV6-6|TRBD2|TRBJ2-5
CASRGSGGAETQYF
TGTGCCAGCAGGGGTAGCGGGGGAGCGGAGACCCAGTACTTC
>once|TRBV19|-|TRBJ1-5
CASSGGINQPQHF
TGTGCCAGTAGTGGGGGGATCAATCAGCCCCAGCATTTT
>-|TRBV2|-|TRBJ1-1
CASSDMGAAFF
TGTGCCAGCAGTGATATGGGGGCCGCTTTCTTT
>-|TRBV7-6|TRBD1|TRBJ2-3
CASSFSGQHTDTQYF
TGTGCCAGCAGCTTCTCGGGACAGCACACAGATACGCAGTATTTT
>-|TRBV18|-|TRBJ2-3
CASSPRQGGPSTDTQYF
TGTGCCAGCTCACCGCGCCAAGGGGGTCCCAGCACAGATACGCAGTATTTT
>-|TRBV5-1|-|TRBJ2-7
CASSLDHYEQYF
TGCGCCAGCAGCTTGGACCACTACGAGCAGTACTTC
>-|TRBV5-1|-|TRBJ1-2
CASSLEGRGYTF
TGCGCCAGCAGCTTGGAAGGGAGAGGCTACACCTTC
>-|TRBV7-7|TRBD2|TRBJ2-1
CASSPGLVGHEQFF
TGTGCTAGCAGTCCCGGACTAGTGGGCCATGAGCAGTTCTTC
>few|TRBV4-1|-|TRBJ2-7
CASSQVDARVRHEQYF
TGCGCCAGCAGCCAAGTCGACGCCAGGGTGAGACACGAGCAGTACTTC
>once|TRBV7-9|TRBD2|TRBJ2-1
CASSLSLAGYNEQFF
TGTGCCAGCAGCTTATCGCTAGCGGGATACAATGAGCAGTTCTTC
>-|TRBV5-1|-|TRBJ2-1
CASRPETSNEQFF
TGCGCCAGCAGGCCGGAAACAAGTAATGAGCAGTTCTTC
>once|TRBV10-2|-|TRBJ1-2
CASSERGTGAERYTF
TGCGCCAGCAGTGAGAGAGGGACGGGAGCCGAACGCTACACCTTC
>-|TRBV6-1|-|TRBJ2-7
CASSGFNEQYF
TGTGCCAGCAGTGGATTCAACGAGCAGTACTTC
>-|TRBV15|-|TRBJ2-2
CATSRDVAATGELFF
TGTGCCACCAGCAGAGATGTGGCAGCTACCGGGGAGCTGTTTTTT
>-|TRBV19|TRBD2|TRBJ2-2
CASSPWTSGTTGELFF
TGTGCCAGTAGTCCTTGGACTAGCGGGACTACCGGGGAGCTGTTTTTT
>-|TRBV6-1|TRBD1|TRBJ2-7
CASKTGRNSYEQYF
TGTGCCAGCAAGACAGGGCGAAATTCTTACGAGCAGTACTTC
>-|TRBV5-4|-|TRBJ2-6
CASSLPGANVLTF
TGTGCCAGCAGCTTGCCTGGGGCCAACGTCCTGACTTTC
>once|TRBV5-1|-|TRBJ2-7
CASSLGTASYEQYF
TGCGCCAGCAGCTTGGGGACGGCCTCCTACGAGCAGTACTTC
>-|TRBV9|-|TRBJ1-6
CASSVDVAQNSPLHF
TGTGCCAGCAGCGTAGACGTAGCCCAAAATTCACCCCTCCACTTT
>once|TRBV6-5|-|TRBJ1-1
CASSGGLGRGTEAFF
TGTGCCAGCAGCGGGGGACTCGGTAGGGGCACTGAAGCTTTCTTT